Shown below are 15 T cell receptor beta chains from a single sample sequenced in a study of blood T cells in healthy people across ages. Next came a second PCR, run for about 7 to 12 cycles, which used a sample-barcoded 5' primer along with a J-beta primer mix. TCRdb independently ran MiXCR on the 5' RACE reads; one entry per CDR3 protein. The data hold around 1,000,000 distinct CDR3 sequences, with approximately 26% observed a single time. The same data also went into a second study, on T cells of mothers and their children.

The material sequenced was blood. The source of these receptors is a girl aged 2 to 9 in good health.

This clonotype was counted a few times. The chain carries TRBV6-1 and TRBJ2-7; D not resolved. Germline CDR1 reads MNHNS; CDR2 reads SASEGT. Trimming pared 3 bases from V and 3 bases from J, leaving 15 bases between. CDR3 length: 15 residues. The DNA of the CDR3 is TGTGCCAGCAGTGATGAGGCAGGATGGGTCTACGAGCAGTACTTC. It translates to CASSDEAGWVYEQYF.

The J gene is TRBJ1-5, the V gene TRBV12-3 or TRBV12-4; unclear D gene. The CDR3 runs to 17 residues. V lost 4 bases to trimming and J lost 0 bases, with 16 bases between them. The CDR3 is CASSYNYGYYSNQPQHF. CDR3 sequence (DNA): TGTGCCAGCAGTTATAATTACGGATATTATAGCAATCAGCCCCAGCATTTT.

V usage is TRBV20-1 and J usage is TRBJ1-3; no clear D. V lost 4 bases to trimming and J lost 0 bases, with 10 bases between them. The CDR3 has 14 residues. The germline gives CDR1 DFQATT, CDR2 SNEGSKA (reference sequence). The CDR3 DNA follows: TGCAGTGCTACCGGGCCGAACTCTGGAAACACCATATATTTT. It yields the protein CSATGPNSGNTIYF.

The rearrangement joins TRBV7-2 to TRBJ2-7, with 11 bases lining up with TRBD1. The CDR3 runs to 16 residues. V gave up 5 bases and J gave up 1 base; unmatched junction bases: 7. Germline CDR1 and CDR2: SGHTA and FQGNSA. The CDR3 here is CASSRNGQGASYEQYF. The CDR3 DNA reads as TGTGCCAGCAGCCGAAACGGACAGGGGGCGTCCTACGAGCAGTACTTC.

This clonotype was observed a few times. The chain carries TRBV5-1 and TRBJ2-2, with D perhaps TRBD2 (5 bases). Germline CDR1 and CDR2: SGHRS and YFSETQ. V gave up 4 bases and J gave up 1 base, with 11 bases separating them. The CDR3 sequence is 15 residues long. CDR3 DNA: TGCGCCAGCAGCCCCGCCGGGGTGAACACCGGGGAGCTGTTTTTT. It codes for CASSPAGVNTGELFF.

This rearrangement joins TRBV4-1 to TRBJ2-3; 9 positions match TRBD1. This CDR3 comprises 16 residues. The V and J ends lost 2 bases and 5 bases, in that order; junction bases with no gene match: 8. Per germline, CDR1 MGHRA and CDR2 YSYEKL. The CDR3 DNA sequence: TGCGCCAGCAGCCAAACCGGGACAGGGCTTCGAGATACGCAGTATTTT. It codes for CASSQTGTGLRDTQYF.

This clonotype occurred a few times. V and J are TRBV20-1 and TRBJ1-5, with unresolved D. The V gene lost 2 bases and the J gene lost 6 bases, with 8 bases spanning the gap. CDR3 size: 12 residues. Germline V gene lookup returns CDR1 DFQATT and CDR2 SNEGSKA (reference sequence). This CDR3 is CSARRELQPQHF. The CDR3 DNA follows: TGCAGTGCTAGACGTGAACTTCAGCCCCAGCATTTT.

The table lists this clonotype with a few counts. J is TRBJ2-7 and V is TRBV29-1; possible D gene TRBD2, 5 bases. V was pared by 6 bases and J by 6 bases, with 15 bases between. The CDR3 loop spans 12 amino acids. Germline V gene lookup returns CDR1 SQVTM and CDR2 ANQGSEA. CDR3 residues: CSVSFTSLEQYF. As DNA, the CDR3 is TGCAGCGTGTCATTCACTAGTCTCGAGCAGTACTTC.

V usage is TRBV29-1 and J usage is TRBJ1-1; D is possibly TRBD1 (6 bases). The V and J ends lost 6 bases and 0 bases respectively, with 11 bases between them. CDR1 and CDR2 (germline): SQVTM, ANQGSEA. This CDR3 has 13 residues. Written as DNA, the CDR3 is TGCAGCGTGCCCGGACAGATGAACACTGAAGCTTTCTTT. The encoded protein is CSVPGQMNTEAFF.

This clonotype was counted between two and nine times. J is TRBJ2-1 and V is TRBV12-3 or TRBV12-4; 11 positions agree with TRBD1. With V trimmed by 7 bases and J by 3 bases, 5 bases remained unmatched. The CDR3 is 15 amino acids. The CDR3 spells CASTWGTGGYNEQFF. In nucleotides, the CDR3 is TGTGCCAGCACCTGGGGGACAGGGGGCTACAATGAGCAGTTCTTC.

This clonotype was seen only a few times. This chain uses TRBV27 with TRBJ2-7; the match to TRBD1 covers 7 bases. This CDR3 is built from 13 residues. Trimming removed 3 bases from V and 4 bases from J; junction bases left unmatched: 3. CDR1 is MNHEY and CDR2 is SMNVEV in the germline V gene (reference sequence). For the CDR3, the DNA is TGTGCCAGCAGTTTGCAGGGGGAGTACGAGCAGTACTTC. Residues: CASSLQGEYEQYF.

This sequence joins TRBV12-3 or TRBV12-4 and TRBJ2-1, with TRBD2 matching 9 bases. The junction had 9 bases not matched to a gene; V was cut back by 7 bases and J by 8 bases. The CDR3 runs to 14 residues. CDR3 sequence: CASKPGLAVDEQFF. The CDR3 DNA reads as TGTGCCAGCAAACCGGGACTAGCTGTAGATGAGCAGTTCTTC.

This clonotype was found a few times. The chain uses TRBV27 and TRBJ2-7, with 9 bases matching TRBD2. The CDR3 is 14 residues long. The V gene end was trimmed by 4 bases and the J gene end by 3 bases; junction bases not matched to a gene: 4. From germline, CDR1 is MNHEY and CDR2 SMNVEV (reference sequence). The CDR3, as DNA: TGTGCCAGCAGTTGGGCTAGCGGGGTCTACGAGCAGTACTTC. Its protein product is CASSWASGVYEQYF.

V usage is TRBV6-1 and J usage is TRBJ2-7, with D possibly TRBD1 on 7 matching bases. The CDR3 consists of 16 residues. V gave up 5 bases and J gave up 3 bases, with 20 bases separating them. Looked up from germline, CDR1 is MNHNS and CDR2 is SASEGT. In DNA, the CDR3 is TGTGCCAGCAGTCCCGCGCGGGCAGGGGGGAACTACGAGCAGTACTTC. This sequence encodes CASSPARAGGNYEQYF.

This clonotype appeared a few times. This chain uses TRBV5-5 with TRBJ1-2, with D possibly being TRBD1 (5 bases). The CDR3 loop spans 12 amino acids. The germline V gene has CDR1 SGHKS and CDR2 YYEKEE (reference sequence). V gave up 5 bases and J gave up 5 bases, with 10 bases separating them. The CDR3 DNA sequence: TGTGCCAGCAGAAATCAGGGTTATGGCTACACCTTC. This codes for CASRNQGYGYTF.